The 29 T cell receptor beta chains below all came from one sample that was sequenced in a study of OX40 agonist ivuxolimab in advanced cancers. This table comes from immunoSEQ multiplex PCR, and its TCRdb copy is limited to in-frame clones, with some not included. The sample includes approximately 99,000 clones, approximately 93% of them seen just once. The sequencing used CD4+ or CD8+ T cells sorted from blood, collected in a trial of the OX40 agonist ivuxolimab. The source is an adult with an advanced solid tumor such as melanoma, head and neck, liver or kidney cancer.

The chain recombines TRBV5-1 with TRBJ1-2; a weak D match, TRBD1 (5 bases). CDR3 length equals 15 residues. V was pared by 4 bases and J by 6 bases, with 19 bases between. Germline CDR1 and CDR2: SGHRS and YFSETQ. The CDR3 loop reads CASSRLAPGGDGYTF. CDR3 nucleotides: TGCGCCAGCAGCCGGTTGGCGCCCGGGGGTGATGGCTACACCTTC.

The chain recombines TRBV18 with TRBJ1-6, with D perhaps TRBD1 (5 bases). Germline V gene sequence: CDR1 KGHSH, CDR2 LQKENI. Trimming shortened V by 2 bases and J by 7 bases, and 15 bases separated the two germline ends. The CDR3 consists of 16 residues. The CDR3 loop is CASSPTYGQGNSPLHF. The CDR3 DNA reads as TGTGCCAGCTCACCAACCTATGGCCAGGGCAATTCACCCCTCCACTTT. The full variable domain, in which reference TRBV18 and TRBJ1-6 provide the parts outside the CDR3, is NAGVMQNPRHLVRRRGQEARLRCSPMKGHSHVYWYRQLPEEGLKFMVYLQKENIIDESGMPKERFSAEFPKEGPSILRIQQVVRGDSAAYFCASSPTYGQGNSPLHFGNGTRLTVT.

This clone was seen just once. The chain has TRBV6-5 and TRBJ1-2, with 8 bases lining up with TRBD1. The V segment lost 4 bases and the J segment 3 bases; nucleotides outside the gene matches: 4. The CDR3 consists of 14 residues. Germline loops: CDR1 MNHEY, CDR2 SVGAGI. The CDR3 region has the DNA TGTGCCAGCAGTTCCCTACAGGGGGACTATGGCTACACCTTC. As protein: CASSSLQGDYGYTF.

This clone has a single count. DNA of the CDR3: TGTGCCAGCAGTTTGGGCCGGGGGACGAGCTCCTACAATGAGCAGTTCTTC. Translation gives CASSLGRGTSSYNEQFF. V usage is TRBV27 and J usage is TRBJ2-1, with D maybe TRBD2 (6 bases). The V end lost 3 bases, the J end lost 0 bases, and 15 bases lay between the germline ends. Germline V gene sequence: CDR1 MNHEY, CDR2 SMNVEV (reference sequence). The CDR3 extends over 17 amino acids.

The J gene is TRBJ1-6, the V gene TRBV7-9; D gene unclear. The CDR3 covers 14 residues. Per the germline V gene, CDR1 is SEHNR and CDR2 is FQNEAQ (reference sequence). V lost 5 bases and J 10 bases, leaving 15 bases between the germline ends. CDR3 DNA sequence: TGTGCCAGCAGCCCCACCCGGCCGGGCTCACCCCTCCACTTT. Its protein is CASSPTRPGSPLHF.

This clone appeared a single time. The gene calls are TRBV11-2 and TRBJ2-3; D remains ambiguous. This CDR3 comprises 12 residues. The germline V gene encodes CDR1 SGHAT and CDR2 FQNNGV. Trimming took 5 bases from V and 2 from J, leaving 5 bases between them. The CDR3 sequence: CASSQNTDTQYF. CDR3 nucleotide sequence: TGTGCCAGCAGCCAGAACACAGATACGCAGTATTTT.

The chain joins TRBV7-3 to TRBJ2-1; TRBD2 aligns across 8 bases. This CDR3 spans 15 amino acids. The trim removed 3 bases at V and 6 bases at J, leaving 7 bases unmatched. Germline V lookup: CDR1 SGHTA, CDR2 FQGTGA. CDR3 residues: CASSFTPGGVNEQFF. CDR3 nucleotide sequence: TGTGCCAGCAGCTTCACCCCCGGGGGGGTCAATGAGCAGTTCTTC.

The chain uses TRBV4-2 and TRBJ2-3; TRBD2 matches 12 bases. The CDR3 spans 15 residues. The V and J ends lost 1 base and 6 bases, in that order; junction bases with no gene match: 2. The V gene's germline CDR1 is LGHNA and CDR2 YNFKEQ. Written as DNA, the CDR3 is TGTGCCAGCAGCCAAGCTCTAGCGGGAGGGGATACGCAGTATTTT. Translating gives CASSQALAGGDTQYF.

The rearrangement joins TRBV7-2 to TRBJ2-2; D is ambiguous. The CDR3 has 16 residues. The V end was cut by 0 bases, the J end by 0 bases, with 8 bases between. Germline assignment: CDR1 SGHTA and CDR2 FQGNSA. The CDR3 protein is CASSLAPASNTGELFF. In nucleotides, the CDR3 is TGTGCCAGCAGCTTAGCCCCAGCCTCGAACACCGGGGAGCTGTTTTTT.

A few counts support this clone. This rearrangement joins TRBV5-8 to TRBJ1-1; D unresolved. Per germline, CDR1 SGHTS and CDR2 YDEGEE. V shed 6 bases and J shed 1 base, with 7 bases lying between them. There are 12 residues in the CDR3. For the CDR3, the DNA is TGTGCCAGCAAATACAGGAACACTGAAGCTTTCTTT. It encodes CASKYRNTEAFF.

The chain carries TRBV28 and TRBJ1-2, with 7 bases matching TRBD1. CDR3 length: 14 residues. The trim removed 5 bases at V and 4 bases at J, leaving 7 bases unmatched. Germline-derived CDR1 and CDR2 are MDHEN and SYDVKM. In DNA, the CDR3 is TGTGCCAGCAGTCCCGACAGGGTTAGCTATGGCTACACCTTC. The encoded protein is CASSPDRVSYGYTF.

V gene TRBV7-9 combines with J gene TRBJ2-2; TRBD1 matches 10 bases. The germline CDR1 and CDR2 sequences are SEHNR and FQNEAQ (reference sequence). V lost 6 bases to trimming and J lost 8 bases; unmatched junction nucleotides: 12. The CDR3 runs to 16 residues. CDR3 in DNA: TGTGCCAGCAGATCCATGGGACAGGGGACCGCAGGGGAGCTGTTTTTT. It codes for CASRSMGQGTAGELFF.

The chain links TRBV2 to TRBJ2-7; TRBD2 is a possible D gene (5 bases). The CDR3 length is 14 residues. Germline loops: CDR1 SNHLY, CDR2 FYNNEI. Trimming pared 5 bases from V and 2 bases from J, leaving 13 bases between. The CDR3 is CASSPLQRPYEQYF. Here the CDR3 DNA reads TGTGCCAGCAGTCCCCTTCAGCGGCCCTACGAGCAGTACTTC.

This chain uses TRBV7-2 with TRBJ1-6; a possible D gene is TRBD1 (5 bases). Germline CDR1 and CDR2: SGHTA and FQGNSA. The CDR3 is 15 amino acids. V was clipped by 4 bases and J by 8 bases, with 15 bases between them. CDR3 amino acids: CASSSQAQGDSPLHF. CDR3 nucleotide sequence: TGTGCCAGCAGCTCACAGGCCCAGGGAGATTCACCCCTCCACTTT.

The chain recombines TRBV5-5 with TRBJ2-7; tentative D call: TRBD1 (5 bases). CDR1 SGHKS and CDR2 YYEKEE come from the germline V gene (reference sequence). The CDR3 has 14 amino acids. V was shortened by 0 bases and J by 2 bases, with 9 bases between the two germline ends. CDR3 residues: CASSLGLGPYEQYF. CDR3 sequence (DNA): TGTGCCAGCAGCTTGGGGCTGGGGCCCTACGAGCAGTACTTC.

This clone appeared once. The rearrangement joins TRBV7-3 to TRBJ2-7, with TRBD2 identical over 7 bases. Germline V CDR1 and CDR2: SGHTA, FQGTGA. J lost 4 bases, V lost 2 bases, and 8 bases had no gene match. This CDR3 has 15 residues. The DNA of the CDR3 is TGTGCCAGCAGCTTATGGGCAGGGAGGGAGTACGAGCAGTACTTC. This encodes CASSLWAGREYEQYF.

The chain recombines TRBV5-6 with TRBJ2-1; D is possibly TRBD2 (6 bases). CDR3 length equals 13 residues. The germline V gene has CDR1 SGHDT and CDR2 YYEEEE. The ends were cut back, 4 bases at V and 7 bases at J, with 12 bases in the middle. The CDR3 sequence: CASSPPGVNEQFF. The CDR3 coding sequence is TGTGCCAGCAGCCCCCCGGGGGTAAATGAGCAGTTCTTC.

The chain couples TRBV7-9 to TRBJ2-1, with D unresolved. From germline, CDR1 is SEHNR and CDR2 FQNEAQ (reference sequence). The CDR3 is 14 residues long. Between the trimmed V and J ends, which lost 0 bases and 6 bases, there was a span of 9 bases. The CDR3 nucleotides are TGTGCCAGCAGCTTAGCGGGCGCGATCAATGAGCAGTTCTTC. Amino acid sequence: CASSLAGAINEQFF.

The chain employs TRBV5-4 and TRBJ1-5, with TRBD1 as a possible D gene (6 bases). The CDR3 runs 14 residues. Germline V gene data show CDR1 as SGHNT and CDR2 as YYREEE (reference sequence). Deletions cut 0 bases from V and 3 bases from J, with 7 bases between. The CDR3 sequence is CASSLDRANQPQHF. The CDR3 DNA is TGTGCCAGCAGCTTGGACAGGGCCAATCAGCCCCAGCATTTT.

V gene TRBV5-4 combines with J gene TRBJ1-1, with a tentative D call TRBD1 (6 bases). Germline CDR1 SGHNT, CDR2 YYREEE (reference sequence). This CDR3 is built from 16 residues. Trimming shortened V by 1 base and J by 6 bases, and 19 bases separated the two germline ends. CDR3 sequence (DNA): TGTGCCAGCAGCTTGATCGGGGGGGCGTATGAGTCTGAAGCTTTCTTT. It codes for CASSLIGGAYESEAFF.

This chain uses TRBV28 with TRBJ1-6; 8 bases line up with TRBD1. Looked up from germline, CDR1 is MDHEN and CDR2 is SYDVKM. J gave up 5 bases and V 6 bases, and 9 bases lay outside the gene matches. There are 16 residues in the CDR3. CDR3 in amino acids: CASRPPPGQDNSPLHF. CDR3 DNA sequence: TGTGCCAGCAGGCCTCCCCCGGGACAGGATAATTCACCCCTCCACTTT.

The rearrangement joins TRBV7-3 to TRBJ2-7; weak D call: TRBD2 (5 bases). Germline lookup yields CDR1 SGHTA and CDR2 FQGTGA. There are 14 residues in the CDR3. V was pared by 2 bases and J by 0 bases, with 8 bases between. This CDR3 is CASSLGGNSYEQYF. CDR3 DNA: TGTGCCAGCAGCTTAGGAGGCAACTCCTACGAGCAGTACTTC.

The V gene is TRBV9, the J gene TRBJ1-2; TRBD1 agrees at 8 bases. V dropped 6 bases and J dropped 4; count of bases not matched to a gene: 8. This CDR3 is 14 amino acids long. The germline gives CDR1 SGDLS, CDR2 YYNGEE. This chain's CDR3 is CASTRDRRSYGYTF. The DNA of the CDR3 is TGTGCCAGCACCCGGGACAGGAGGTCCTATGGCTACACCTTC.

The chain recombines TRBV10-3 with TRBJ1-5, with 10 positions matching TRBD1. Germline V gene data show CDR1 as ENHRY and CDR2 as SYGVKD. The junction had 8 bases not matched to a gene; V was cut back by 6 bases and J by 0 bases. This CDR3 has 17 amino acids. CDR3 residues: CAISTGTGAYSNQPQHF. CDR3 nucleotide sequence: TGTGCCATCAGCACCGGGACAGGGGCCTATAGCAATCAGCCCCAGCATTTT.

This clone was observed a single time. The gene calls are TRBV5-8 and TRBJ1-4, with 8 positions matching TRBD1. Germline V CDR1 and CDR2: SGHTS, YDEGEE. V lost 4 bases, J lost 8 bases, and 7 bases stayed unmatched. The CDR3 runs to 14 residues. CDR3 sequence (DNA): TGTGCCAGCAGCAGGCGGACAGGGCTCGAAAAACTGTTTTTT. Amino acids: CASSRRTGLEKLFF.

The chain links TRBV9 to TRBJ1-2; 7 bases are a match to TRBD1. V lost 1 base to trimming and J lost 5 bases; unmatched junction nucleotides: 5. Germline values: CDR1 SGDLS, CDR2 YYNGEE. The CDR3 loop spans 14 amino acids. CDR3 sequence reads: CASSVSGQSYGYTF. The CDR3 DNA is TGTGCCAGCAGCGTATCGGGACAGTCTTATGGCTACACCTTC.

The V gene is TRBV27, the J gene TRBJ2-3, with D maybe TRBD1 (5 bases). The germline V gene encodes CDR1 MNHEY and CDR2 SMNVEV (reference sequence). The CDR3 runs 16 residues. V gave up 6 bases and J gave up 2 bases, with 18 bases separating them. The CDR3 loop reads CASSPKSGYHTDTQYF. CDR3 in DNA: TGTGCCAGCAGCCCGAAGTCAGGGTACCACACAGATACGCAGTATTTT.

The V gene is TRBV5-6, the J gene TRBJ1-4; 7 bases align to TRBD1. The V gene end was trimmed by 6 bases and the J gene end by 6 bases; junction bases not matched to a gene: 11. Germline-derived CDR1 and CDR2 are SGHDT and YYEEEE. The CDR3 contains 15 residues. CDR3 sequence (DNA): TGTGCCAGCAACGTCTTTAGACAGGGAGATGAAAAACTGTTTTTT. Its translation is CASNVFRQGDEKLFF.

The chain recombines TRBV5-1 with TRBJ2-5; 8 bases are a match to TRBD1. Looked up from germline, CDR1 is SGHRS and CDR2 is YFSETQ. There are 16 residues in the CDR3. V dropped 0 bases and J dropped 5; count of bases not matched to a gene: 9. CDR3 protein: CASSLEAQGAGETQYF. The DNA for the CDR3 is TGCGCCAGCAGCTTGGAGGCGCAGGGGGCGGGGGAGACCCAGTACTTC.